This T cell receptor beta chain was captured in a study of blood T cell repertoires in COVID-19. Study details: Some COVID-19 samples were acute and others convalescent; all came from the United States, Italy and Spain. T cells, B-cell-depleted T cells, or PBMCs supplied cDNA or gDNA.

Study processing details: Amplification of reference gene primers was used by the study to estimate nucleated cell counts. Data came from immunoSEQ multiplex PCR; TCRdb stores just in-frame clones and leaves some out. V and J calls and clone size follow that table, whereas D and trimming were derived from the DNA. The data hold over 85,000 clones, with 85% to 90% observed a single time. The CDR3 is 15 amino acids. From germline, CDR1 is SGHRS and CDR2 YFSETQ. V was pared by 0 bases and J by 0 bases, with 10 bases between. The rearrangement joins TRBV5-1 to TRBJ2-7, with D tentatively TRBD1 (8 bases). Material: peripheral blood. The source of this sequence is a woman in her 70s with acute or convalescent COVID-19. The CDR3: CASSLDRGGSYEQYF. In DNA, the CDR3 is TGCGCCAGCAGCTTGGACAGGGGGGGCTCCTACGAGCAGTACTTC.